This T cell receptor beta chain was retrieved from a study of T cell changes during pregnancy in multiple sclerosis. Trimming pared 7 bases from V and 4 bases from J, leaving 10 bases between. Germline CDR1 reads MNHNS; CDR2 reads SASEGT. The CDR3 length is 12 residues. Clones were sequenced by immunoSEQ multiplex PCR, and TCRdb holds only the in-frame ones, with some missing. The table has about 120,000 clones, over 85% seen once. The J gene is TRBJ1-1, the V gene TRBV6-1; possibly TRBD1 for D (5 bases). The starting material was peripheral blood, obtained before pregnancy. The source of this sequence is a female donor with multiple sclerosis, enrolled in a pregnancy study. The CDR3 sequence: CASMGGGTEAFF. CDR3 coding DNA: TGTGCCAGCATGGGGGGAGGCACTGAAGCTTTCTTT.